Each of the 24 T cell receptor beta chains below was sequenced from the same sample in a study of blood T cells in healthy people across ages. Primers used in a second PCR of about 6 to 11 cycles were a sample-barcoded 5' primer and a J-beta primer mix. TCRdb ran MiXCR on the 5' RACE reads and lists one entry per CDR3 protein. The data show approximately 1.5 million distinct CDR3 sequences, roughly 43% seen once. Sequencing was done on a sample of blood. All receptors derive from a woman under 30 in good health.

The chain recombines TRBV14 with TRBJ1-4; TRBD1 is a possible D gene (6 bases). CDR1 SGHDN and CDR2 FVKESK come from the germline V gene. The ends were cut back, 4 bases at V and 10 bases at J, with 16 bases in the middle. This CDR3 is 14 amino acids long. The CDR3 is CASSPWTVGGKLFF. The CDR3 DNA is TGTGCCAGCAGCCCCTGGACAGTGGGCGGAAAACTGTTTTTT.

The count of this clonotype is one. The chain combines TRBV4-2 with TRBJ1-1; the match to TRBD1 covers 8 bases. This CDR3 is built from 16 residues. The V gene's germline CDR1 is LGHNA and CDR2 YNFKEQ. The J segment lost 5 bases and the V segment lost 4 bases, leaving 12 bases of the junction unmatched. CDR3 sequence reads: CASSPLQGVYGTEAFF. DNA of the CDR3: TGTGCCAGCAGCCCCCTACAGGGGGTTTATGGTACTGAAGCTTTCTTT.

The rearrangement links TRBV12-5 to TRBJ2-1; possibly TRBD1 for D (5 bases). This CDR3 region has 14 residues. The V gene lost 3 bases and the J gene lost 6 bases, with 12 bases spanning the gap. Germline V CDR1 and CDR2: LGHNT, FRNRAP. CDR3 in amino acids: CASGLPGKGNEQFF. CDR3 DNA: TGTGCTAGTGGTTTACCAGGGAAGGGCAATGAGCAGTTCTTC.

About this clonotype itself: A read error may produce the germline difference seen at one junction end. This chain links TRBV7-2 with TRBJ2-3; 9 nucleotides match TRBD2. This CDR3 is built from 15 residues. Germline V gives CDR1 SGHTA, CDR2 FQGNSA. The CDR3 spells CASSLEAGGLDTRYF. The CDR3 DNA is TGTGCCAGCAGCTTAGAAGCGGGGGGACTTGATACGCGGTATTTT.

This clonotype was seen more than once but under ten times. This chain joins TRBV12-3 or TRBV12-4 and TRBJ2-7; D is undetermined. V shed 6 bases and J shed 5 bases, with 17 bases lying between them. The CDR3 is made up of 14 amino acids. The CDR3 DNA follows: TGTGCCAGCAGCCGGACCAAGGGCATCGACGAGCAGTACTTC. Its protein product is CASSRTKGIDEQYF.

The chain is built from TRBV6-1 and TRBJ1-1; 9 bases match TRBD1. V shed 10 bases, J shed 0 bases, and the junction held 3 bases outside the gene matches. CDR3 length: 13 amino acids. The germline V gene encodes CDR1 MNHNS and CDR2 SASEGT. CDR3 DNA sequence: TGTGCCATCAGACAGGGGGTGAACACTGAAGCTTTCTTT. Protein sequence: CAIRQGVNTEAFF.

The chain joins TRBV3-1 to TRBJ2-5; maybe TRBD2 (6 bases). Deletions cut 8 bases from V and 11 bases from J, with 18 bases between. Germline CDR1 LGHDT, CDR2 YNNKEL (reference sequence). The CDR3 has 12 amino acids. The DNA of the CDR3 is TGTGCCAGCGCACAGTCATCGGGAGAGCAGTACTTC. As protein: CASAQSSGEQYF.

This chain uses TRBV24-1 with TRBJ2-7; a weak D match, TRBD2 (5 bases). The germline V gene encodes CDR1 KGHDR and CDR2 SFDVKD. Between the trimmed V and J ends, which lost 9 bases and 0 bases, there was a span of 23 bases. This CDR3 has 17 amino acids. Written as DNA, the CDR3 is TGTGCCACCGAGTGTCAGAGAGGAGGACTGTTCTCCTACGAGCAGTACTTC. This codes for CATECQRGGLFSYEQYF.

This clonotype appeared a few times. The V call is TRBV20-1, the J call TRBJ2-5, with 7 bases aligning to TRBD1. The J call is uncertain, as TRBJ2-7 better fits the DNA end. Germline CDR1 and CDR2: DFQATT and SNEGSKA (reference sequence). The length of the CDR3 is 14 residues. CDR3 sequence (DNA): TGCAGTGCTAGGGGGGCAGGGGGTCGCTACGAGCAGTACTTC. It codes for CSARGAGGRYEQYF.

This rearrangement joins TRBV12-3 or TRBV12-4 to TRBJ1-6, with D perhaps TRBD1 (6 bases). The germline V and J ends were trimmed by 6 bases and 5 bases, with 11 bases remaining between them. This CDR3 region has 14 residues. The CDR3 coding sequence is TGTGCCAGCAGGGAAGACAGGCATAATTCACCCCTCCACTTT. It is translated as CASREDRHNSPLHF.

The rearrangement joins TRBV12-3 or TRBV12-4 to TRBJ1-2, with D tentatively TRBD1 (6 bases). V gave up 5 bases and J gave up 6 bases, with 10 bases separating them. The CDR3 contains 12 residues. CDR3 protein: CASSINRDGYTF. In nucleotides, the CDR3 is TGTGCCAGCAGTATCAACAGGGATGGCTACACCTTC.

The chain joins TRBV7-9 to TRBJ1-1, with D perhaps TRBD1 (5 bases). Germline CDR1 reads SEHNR; CDR2 reads FQNEAQ (reference sequence). The germline V and J ends were trimmed by 2 bases and 5 bases, with 15 bases remaining between them. The CDR3 loop spans 15 amino acids. The DNA of the CDR3 is TGTGCCAGCAGCTTAAAAGGGGCAGAGGGAACTGAAGCTTTCTTT. It yields the protein CASSLKGAEGTEAFF.

The chain recombines TRBV6-6 with TRBJ1-1; no reliable D call. The CDR3 covers 16 residues. CDR1 and CDR2 (germline): MNHNY, SVGAGI (reference sequence). V shed 6 bases and J shed 4 bases, with 21 bases lying between them. The CDR3 reads CASRRRSGRSFTEAFF. The CDR3 nucleotides read TGTGCCAGCAGAAGGCGAAGTGGCAGGAGCTTCACTGAAGCTTTCTTT.

Of note for this clonotype: One end of the junction does not line up with germline, which may come from a read error. The chain uses TRBV7-9 and TRBJ2-1; unclear D gene. Germline CDR1 and CDR2: SEHNR and FQNEAQ (reference sequence). This CDR3 spans 11 amino acids. The CDR3 protein is CAGSLEYEQFF. CDR3 sequence (DNA): TGTGCCGGCAGCTTAGAATATGAGCAGTTCTTC.

In its sample, this clonotype was seen a few times. The chain recombines TRBV12-3 or TRBV12-4 with TRBJ1-4, with a possible D match to TRBD1 (6 bases). The length of the CDR3 is 14 residues. The ends were cut back, 6 bases at V and 5 bases at J, with 13 bases in the middle. CDR3 protein: CASSRTVVNEKLFF. The CDR3 nucleotides read TGTGCCAGCAGCAGGACAGTCGTAAATGAAAAACTGTTTTTT.

This clonotype was picked up many times. This chain uses TRBV4-1 with TRBJ2-3, with D possibly TRBD2 on 5 matching bases. CDR3 length equals 15 residues. The V end was cut by 1 base, the J end by 0 bases, with 8 bases between. CDR1 is MGHRA, CDR2 YSYEKL, per germline. The DNA of the CDR3 is TGCGCCAGCAGCCAAGTCGGGGTTAGCACAGATACGCAGTATTTT. This sequence encodes CASSQVGVSTDTQYF.

The chain's CDR3 is CASSRGGPGSYTQYF. Here the CDR3 DNA reads TGTGCCAGCAGCCGGGGGGGGCCAGGATCTTATACGCAGTATTTT. The V call is TRBV7-2, the J call TRBJ2-3; 8 nucleotides agree with TRBD2. J lost 7 bases, V lost 5 bases, and 11 bases had no gene match. Germline V gene data show CDR1 as SGHTA and CDR2 as FQGNSA. The CDR3 has 15 amino acids.

This chain joins TRBV20-1 and TRBJ2-3, with no clear D. Germline V gene lookup returns CDR1 DFQATT and CDR2 SNEGSKA (reference sequence). The V end lost 0 bases, the J end lost 4 bases, and 5 bases lay between the germline ends. CDR3 size: 12 residues. CDR3 DNA sequence: TGCAGTGCTAGAGACCAGGCAGATACGCAGTATTTT. This gives the protein CSARDQADTQYF.

This chain connects TRBV7-3 to TRBJ1-1, with TRBD1 identical over 7 bases. The CDR3 contains 13 residues. The germline gives CDR1 SGHTA, CDR2 FQGTGA. Trimming took 5 bases from V and 6 from J; bases not matched to a gene: 6. The CDR3 coding sequence is TGTGCCAGCAGCCCAACAGGGGTTGCTGAAGCTTTCTTT. It codes for CASSPTGVAEAFF.

V and J are TRBV7-2 and TRBJ1-4, with D perhaps matching TRBD1 (6 bases). Germline CDR1 reads SGHTA; CDR2 reads FQGNSA. CDR3 length: 16 residues. V lost 1 base and J 0 bases, leaving 9 bases between the germline ends. The CDR3 is CASSLVTGATNEKLFF. The CDR3, as DNA: TGTGCCAGCAGCTTAGTGACAGGAGCAACTAATGAAAAACTGTTTTTT.

This clonotype was detected a few times. The chain employs TRBV7-9 and TRBJ2-7, with 7 bases fitting TRBD1. Germline CDR1 is SEHNR and CDR2 is FQNEAQ (reference sequence). Unmatched junction bases numbered 6, after V lost 1 base and J lost 0 bases. The CDR3 contains 16 residues. Here the CDR3 reads CASSLGGQKSSYEQYF. The CDR3 DNA reads as TGTGCCAGCAGCTTAGGGGGACAGAAGAGCTCCTACGAGCAGTACTTC. The complete variable domain, with remaining parts taken from reference TRBV7-9 and TRBJ2-7, reads DTGVSQNPRHKITKRGQNVTFRCDPISEHNRLYWYRQTLGQGPEFLTYFQNEAQLEKSRLLSDRFSAERPKGSFSTLEIQRTEQGDSAMYLCASSLGGQKSSYEQYFGPGTRLTVT.

V and J are TRBV27 and TRBJ1-5; a weak D match, TRBD1 (5 bases). Germline lookup yields CDR1 MNHEY and CDR2 SMNVEV (reference sequence). V was shortened by 4 bases and J by 6 bases, with 10 bases between the two germline ends. The CDR3 contains 13 residues. CDR3 bases: TGTGCCAGCAGTTGGGGACTGTCTCAGCCCCAGCATTTT. Translated, it gives CASSWGLSQPQHF.

This clonotype was counted a single time. The chain uses TRBV7-9 and TRBJ2-1, with a weak D call TRBD2 (5 bases). Looked up from germline, CDR1 is SEHNR and CDR2 is FQNEAQ (reference sequence). V lost 4 bases and J 4 bases, leaving 20 bases between the germline ends. The CDR3 runs to 17 residues. The DNA of the CDR3 is TGTGCCAGCAGCTCTACGGCCACTAGTGGGGTATACAATGAGCAGTTCTTC. It translates to CASSSTATSGVYNEQFF.

The chain carries TRBV4-3 and TRBJ1-2; tentatively, D is TRBD1 (5 bases). The CDR3 extends over 14 amino acids. The germline CDR1 and CDR2 sequences are LGHNA and YSLEER. V lost 4 bases and J 12 bases, leaving 21 bases between the germline ends. CDR3 loop: CASSPTGLSRGHTF. In DNA, the CDR3 is TGCGCCAGCAGCCCGACCGGCCTCTCGAGGGGCCACACCTTC.